This T cell receptor (beta chain) is from a study of blood T cell repertoires in COVID-19. The CDR3 is made up of 14 amino acids. In germline, CDR1 is SGHRS, CDR2 YFSETQ. V was pared by 0 bases and J by 8 bases, with 11 bases between. The count of this clone is one. Per the original data handling: Quantification of nucleated cells was approximated via reference gene primer amplification. Clones were read by immunoSEQ multiplex PCR, and TCRdb kept only the in-frame ones, dropping some. V and J calls and clone size are given by that table; D and trimming were obtained from the DNA. This sample has around 50,000 clones, with 85% to 90% found just once.

The chain recombines TRBV5-1 with TRBJ1-4, with D hard to call. Sequencing was performed on peripheral blood. The TCR sequence derives from a man aged 55 to 70 with acute or convalescent COVID-19. CDR3 region: CASSLDSRYEKLFF. In nucleotides, the CDR3 is TGCGCCAGCAGCTTGGACAGCCGGTACGAAAAACTGTTTTTT.